This T cell receptor (beta chain) came from a study of blood T cell repertoires in COVID-19 (dated by TCRdb to about 2020). For the wider study: The collaborator samples originated in the United States, Italy and Spain and spanned the acute and convalescent phases of COVID-19. Subjects who had been exposed to COVID-19, were actively infected with it, or had recovered from it provided the deeply sampled blood TCRbeta repertoires that made up the dataset. A de-identified subject ID, COVID-19 status, age in years and sex were almost always included in the sample metadata. The repertoires were released in a freely available public database intended as a resource for research on the immune response to SARS-CoV-2. The material from the prospective study consisted of cDNA or gDNA derived from T cells, B-cell-depleted T cells, or PBMCs. Where available, HLA class I and class II types were taken from metadata supplied by the sample provider and were not determined by assay-based typing. Samples came from the ongoing ImmuneRACE study (first 160 participants) plus 1,254 subjects from 6 global collaborators. Broad study findings and their caveats: The quantity of clinical and demographic metadata differed by source and by participant and was supplied without curation.

Looking up the germline V gene (reference sequence) yields CDR1 LNHDA and CDR2 SQIVND. Deletion took 5 bases off V and 2 bases off J, with a span of 15 bases between the germline ends. The CDR3, from cysteine to phenylalanine, totals 15 residues. Kept here is only the CDR3 DNA, which spans 45 bases and is read in frame from base 1. TCRbeta CDR3 regions were amplified from genomic DNA by means of the immunoSEQ Assay, a bias-controlled multiplex PCR. The original pipeline was this. The number of nucleated cells in each sample was estimated from the amplification of reference gene primers within the assay. To quantify the absolute abundance of each unique TCRbeta CDR3 rearrangement, sequence reads were collapsed and filtered. For each sample, productive Simpson clonality was calculated as the square root of Simpson's diversity index across productive rearrangements. Here the immuneACCESS table is served through TCRdb, limited to in-frame sequences with V and J called. Missing clones are a known gap in these copies; in checked studies unresolved V genes cover under half, and the rest lacks a known reason. V and J calls and clone size come straight from that table; D and trimming were deduced from the DNA. The sample includes tens of thousands of clones, with approximately 78% observed a single time. The leading ten clones occupy under 35% of the sample.

Whole blood was collected in K2EDTA tubes by collaborating institutions according to the institutions' own protocols. Collaborator samples were shipped for TCRbeta analysis as frozen whole blood, isolated PBMCs, or DNA extracted from either sample type. Comments on this clone: The target of this receptor is not known. Base qualities are not at hand, and no much larger clone is one base apart.

The origin of this receptor is a human donor in a cohort sampled during active COVID-19. The chain is made from TRBV19 and TRBJ1-2; no confident D gene assignment can be made. Sequencing was performed on peripheral blood. For the CDR3, the sequence is CASSASIGSNYGYTF. Here is the DNA: TGTGCCAGTAGTGCCTCCATCGGGTCCAACTATGGCTACACCTTC.